A selection of T cell receptor beta chains follows, all from one sample in a study of blood T cell repertoires in COVID-19. TCRdb keeps only in-frame clones here, not all; method: immunoSEQ multiplex PCR. The repertoire holds a few hundred thousand clones, with 80% as singletons. Specimen: PBMCs or T cells enriched from blood (not recorded which). The receptors were sampled from a woman in her 40s with acute COVID-19. The CDR3 runs from the conserved cysteine through the conserved F or W. D genes are given only for firm matches.

j_gene | d_gene | v_gene | CDR3aa | CDR3nt
TRBJ1-4 | . | TRBV5-1 | CASSPGRTNEKLFF | TGCGCCAGCAGCCCAGGGCGAACTAATGAAAAACTGTTTTTT
TRBJ1-2 | TRBD1 | TRBV6-5 | CASRDLDRGVYGYTF | TGTGCCAGCAGGGACTTGGACAGGGGGGTCTATGGCTACACCTTC
TRBJ2-5 | . | TRBV23-1 | CARDSRAEQETQYF | TGCGCCAGGGACAGCCGGGCAGAACAAGAGACCCAGTACTTC
TRBJ2-7 | . | TRBV15 | CAISRVYRDEQYF | TGTGCCATCAGCAGAGTATACCGCGACGAGCAGTACTTC
TRBJ1-1 | TRBD1 | TRBV18 | CASSPSNTGGFSRGTEAFF | TGTGCCAGCTCACCTTCGAATACAGGGGGCTTTAGCAGGGGCACTGAAGCTTTCTTT
TRBJ1-6 | TRBD1 | TRBV5-1 | CASSAGLTGGRNSPLHF | TGCGCCAGCAGCGCAGGACTGACAGGGGGCAGGAATTCACCCCTCCACTTT
TRBJ2-7 | . | TRBV24-1 | CATSEAQGGSYEQYF | TGTGCCACCAGTGAGGCTCAGGGGGGCTCCTACGAGCAGTACTTC
TRBJ1-5 | . | TRBV27 | CASSLGPALDQPQHF | TGTGCCAGCAGTTTAGGGCCAGCTCTCGATCAGCCCCAGCATTTT
TRBJ2-1 | TRBD1 | TRBV18 | CASSPPDRAPNNEQFF | TGTGCCAGCTCACCACCTGACAGGGCCCCAAACAATGAGCAGTTCTTC
TRBJ2-7 | TRBD2 | TRBV4-1 | CASSQVVAGSYEQYF | TGCGCCAGCAGCCAAGTAGTAGCGGGAAGCTACGAGCAGTACTTC
TRBJ1-1 | TRBD1 | TRBV27 | CASRRGTAEGVTEAFF | TGTGCCAGCAGACGAGGGACAGCGGAAGGCGTCACTGAAGCTTTCTTT
TRBJ1-5 | TRBD1 | TRBV28 | CASSFLNLPGQGDQPQHF | TGTGCCAGCAGTTTTTTAAATCTTCCGGGACAGGGCGATCAGCCCCAGCATTTT
TRBJ2-7 | . | TRBV28 | CASSYRGASGFSYEQYF | TGTGCCAGCAGTTACAGGGGGGCTAGCGGATTTTCCTACGAGCAGTACTTC
TRBJ1-5 | TRBD1 | TRBV7-2 | CASSFTGQEFNQPQHF | TGTGCCAGCAGCTTCACCGGACAGGAATTCAATCAGCCCCAGCATTTT
TRBJ1-2 | . | TRBV2 | CASTPGGNYGYTF | TGTGCCAGCACCCCGGGGGGGAACTATGGCTACACCTTC
TRBJ2-7 | . | TRBV6-2/TRBV6-3 | CASSRDGTSNEQYF | TGTGCCAGCAGTCGCGACGGGACAAGTAACGAGCAGTACTTC
TRBJ1-1 | . | TRBV7-8 | CASSLARNRVGTEAFF | TGTGCCAGCAGCTTAGCGCGGAACAGGGTGGGGACTGAAGCTTTCTTT
TRBJ2-1 | TRBD1 | TRBV7-2 | CAIPGQTYNEQFF | TGTGCAATACCGGGACAGACCTACAATGAGCAGTTCTTC
TRBJ2-7 | TRBD1 | TRBV5-1 | CASSPTGALSYEQYF | TGCGCCAGCAGCCCAACAGGGGCCCTCTCCTACGAGCAGTACTTC
TRBJ2-6 | . | TRBV19 | CASSMPRGNSGANVLTF | TGTGCCAGTAGTATGCCGCGAGGAAACTCTGGGGCCAACGTCCTGACTTTC
TRBJ1-2 | . | TRBV6-5 | CASSYREHSPGYTF | TGTGCCAGCAGTTACCGGGAGCACAGCCCGGGCTACACCTTC